This passage covers 6 T cell receptor beta chains from one sample sequenced in a study of regulatory T cells in long-lasting Graves disease. Indicated time point: persistent/refractory GD, antithyroid drugs over 5 years with positive TRAb. Researchers made the TCR library from RNA that was extracted from PBMCs. Arm-PCR of CDR3 regions and iRepertoire HTBI primers were used to build TCR beta libraries. TCRdb analysed the multiplex PCR reads with MiXCR anew, one entry per CDR3 protein. The table has about 660,000 distinct CDR3 sequences, approximately 29% seen once. Material: peripheral blood mononuclear cells (PBMCs), obtained when the disease was refractory, from a patient treated with antithyroid drugs. The receptors were sampled from a female donor with Graves disease.

The sample holds many counts of this clonotype. V usage is TRBV27 and J usage is TRBJ2-7; the match to TRBD2 covers 11 bases. Germline CDR1 and CDR2: MNHEY and SMNVEV (reference sequence). V dropped 6 bases and J dropped 5; count of bases not matched to a gene: 6. CDR3 length equals 14 residues. Here the CDR3 reads CASRSLAGVDEQYF. In DNA, the CDR3 is TGTGCCAGCAGGTCACTAGCGGGAGTAGACGAGCAGTACTTC.

V usage is TRBV19 and J usage is TRBJ1-1; 9 positions match TRBD1. This CDR3 spans 13 amino acids. The trim removed 6 bases at V and 11 bases at J, leaving 10 bases unmatched. Germline V gene data show CDR1 as LNHDA and CDR2 as SQIVND (reference sequence). The CDR3 spells CASRIPGQGMAFF. The DNA of the CDR3 is TGTGCCAGTAGGATACCGGGACAGGGAATGGCTTTCTTT.

The V and J genes are TRBV13 and TRBJ1-2; the D gene is possibly TRBD1 (6 bases). Looked up from germline, CDR1 is PRHDT and CDR2 is FYEKMQ (reference sequence). The CDR3 totals 14 residues. V was trimmed by 5 bases and J by 8 bases, leaving 18 bases between them. The CDR3 loop is CASSLRQVPRGYTF. In DNA, the CDR3 is TGTGCCAGCAGCCTTAGACAGGTTCCGCGGGGCTACACCTTC.

This clonotype was seen repeatedly, ten times or more. The chain uses TRBV28 and TRBJ2-7; tentatively, D is TRBD1 (6 bases). Trimming shortened V by 4 bases and J by 2 bases, and 15 bases separated the two germline ends. This CDR3 is built from 15 residues. From germline, CDR1 is MDHEN and CDR2 SYDVKM. CDR3 nucleotide sequence: TGTGCCAGCAGTTCGCTGACAGGTCTCACCTACGAGCAGTACTTC. Translating it yields CASSSLTGLTYEQYF.

V is TRBV7-2 and J is TRBJ2-7, with TRBD2 matching 8 bases. Germline CDR1 SGHTA, CDR2 FQGNSA. This CDR3 is built from 16 residues. Trimming at V came to 5 bases and at J to 0 bases, leaving 9 bases not matched to a gene. The CDR3 DNA reads TGTGCCAGCAGCCACAACAGCGGGGGTAGCTCCTACGAGCAGTACTTC. It yields the protein CASSHNSGGSSYEQYF.

The chain joins TRBV29-1 to TRBJ1-1; D call uncertain. This CDR3 has 14 amino acids. Germline V gives CDR1 SQVTM, CDR2 ANQGSEA. The ends were cut back, 2 bases at V and 6 bases at J, with 16 bases in the middle. CDR3 DNA: TGCAGCGTTGAACCCGCGATGAGCGGCGCTGAAGCTTTCTTT. Its translation: CSVEPAMSGAEAFF.